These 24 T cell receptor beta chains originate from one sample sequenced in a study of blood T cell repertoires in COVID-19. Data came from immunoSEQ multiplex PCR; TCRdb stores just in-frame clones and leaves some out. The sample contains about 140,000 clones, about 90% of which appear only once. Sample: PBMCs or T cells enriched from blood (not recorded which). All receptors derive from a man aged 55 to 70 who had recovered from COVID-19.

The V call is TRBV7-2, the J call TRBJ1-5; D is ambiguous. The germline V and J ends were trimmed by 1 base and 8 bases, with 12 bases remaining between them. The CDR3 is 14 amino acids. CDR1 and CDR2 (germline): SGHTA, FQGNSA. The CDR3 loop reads CASSLETGWEPQHF. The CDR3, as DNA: TGTGCCAGCAGCTTAGAGACGGGTTGGGAGCCCCAGCATTTT.

The CDR3 is CASSIDFSGGSYTF. The CDR3 DNA follows: TGTGCCAGTAGTATAGATTTTTCAGGGGGCAGCTACACCTTC. V and J are TRBV19 and TRBJ1-2, with 8 positions matching TRBD1. Trimming removed 0 bases from V and 9 bases from J; junction bases left unmatched: 6. This CDR3 comprises 14 residues. Germline V gives CDR1 LNHDA, CDR2 SQIVND (reference sequence). Complete variable domain (other parts from reference TRBV19 and TRBJ1-2): DGGITQSPKYLFRKEGQNVTLSCEQNLNHDAMYWYRQDPGQGLRLIYYSQIVNDFQKGDIAEGYSVSREKKESFPLTVTSAQKNPTAFYLCASSIDFSGGSYTFGSGTRLTVV.

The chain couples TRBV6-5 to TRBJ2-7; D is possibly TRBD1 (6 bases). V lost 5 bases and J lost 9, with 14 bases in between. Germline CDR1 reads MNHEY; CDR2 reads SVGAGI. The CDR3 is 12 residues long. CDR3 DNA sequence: TGTGCCAGCAGTCCCCTACAGGGACGGCAGTACTTC. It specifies CASSPLQGRQYF.

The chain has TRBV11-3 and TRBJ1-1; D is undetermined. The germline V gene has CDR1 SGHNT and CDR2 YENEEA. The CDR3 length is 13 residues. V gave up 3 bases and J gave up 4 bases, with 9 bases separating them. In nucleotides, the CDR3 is TGTGCCAGCAGCTTGGGCTCGAGCACTGAAGCTTTCTTT. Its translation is CASSLGSSTEAFF.

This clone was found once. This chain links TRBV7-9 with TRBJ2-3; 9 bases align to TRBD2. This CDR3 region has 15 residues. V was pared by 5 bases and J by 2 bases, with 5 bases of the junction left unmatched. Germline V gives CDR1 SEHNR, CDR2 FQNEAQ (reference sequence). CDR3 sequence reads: CASSTGTSPTDTQYF. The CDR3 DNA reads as TGTGCCAGCAGCACAGGGACTAGCCCCACAGATACGCAGTATTTT.

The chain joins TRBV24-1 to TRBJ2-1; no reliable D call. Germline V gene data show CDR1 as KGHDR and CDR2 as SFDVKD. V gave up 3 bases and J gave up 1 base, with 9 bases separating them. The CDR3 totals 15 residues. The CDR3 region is CATSDRVVSYNEQFF. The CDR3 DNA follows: TGTGCCACCAGTGATCGCGTGGTTTCCTACAATGAGCAGTTCTTC.

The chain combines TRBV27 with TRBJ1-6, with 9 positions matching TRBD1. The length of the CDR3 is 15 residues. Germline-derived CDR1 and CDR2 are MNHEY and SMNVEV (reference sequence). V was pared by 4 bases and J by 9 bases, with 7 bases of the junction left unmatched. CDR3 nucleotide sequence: TGTGCCAGCAGTTCCCCACAGGGGGCTTTTTCACCCCTCCACTTT. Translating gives CASSSPQGAFSPLHF.

CDR3 amino acids: CASSSTGRGTAFF. The CDR3, as DNA: TGTGCCAGCAGTTCCACAGGGAGGGGAACGGCTTTCTTT. The chain is built from TRBV28 and TRBJ1-1, with TRBD1 as a possible D gene (6 bases). The germline V gene encodes CDR1 MDHEN and CDR2 SYDVKM. The CDR3 is made up of 13 amino acids. V dropped 4 bases and J dropped 11 bases, with 17 bases sitting between them. Full variable domain (missing parts from reference TRBV28 and TRBJ1-1): DVKVTQSSRYLVKRTGEKVFLECVQDMDHENMFWYRQDPGLGLRLIYFSYDVKMKEKGDIPEGYSVSREKKERFSLILESASTNQTSMYLCASSSTGRGTAFFGQGTRLTVV.

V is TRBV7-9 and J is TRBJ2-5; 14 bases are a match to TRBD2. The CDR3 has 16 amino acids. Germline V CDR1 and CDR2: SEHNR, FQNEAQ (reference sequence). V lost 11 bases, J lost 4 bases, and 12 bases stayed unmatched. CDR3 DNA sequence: TGTGCCGGAAGCAGGGGACTAGCGGGAGTTTCAGAGACCCAGTACTTC. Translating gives CAGSRGLAGVSETQYF.

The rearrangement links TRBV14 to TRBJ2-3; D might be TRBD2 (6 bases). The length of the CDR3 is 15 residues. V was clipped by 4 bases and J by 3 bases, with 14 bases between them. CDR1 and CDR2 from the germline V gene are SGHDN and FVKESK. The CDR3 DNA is TGTGCCAGCAGCCGGGGGACTCCAGGGACAGATACGCAGTATTTT. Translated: CASSRGTPGTDTQYF.

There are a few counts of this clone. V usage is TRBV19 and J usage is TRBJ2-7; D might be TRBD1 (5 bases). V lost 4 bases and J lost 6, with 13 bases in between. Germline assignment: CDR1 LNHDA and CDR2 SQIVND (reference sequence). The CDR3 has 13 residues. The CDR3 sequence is CASSRQLSGEQYF. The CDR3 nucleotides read TGTGCCAGTAGTAGACAGTTGTCTGGCGAGCAGTACTTC.

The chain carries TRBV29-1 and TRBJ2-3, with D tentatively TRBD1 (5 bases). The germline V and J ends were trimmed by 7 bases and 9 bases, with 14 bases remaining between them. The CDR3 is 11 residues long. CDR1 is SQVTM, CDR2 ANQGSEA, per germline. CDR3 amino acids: CSDRTATTQYF. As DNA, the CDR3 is TGCAGCGACAGGACGGCTACGACGCAGTATTTT.

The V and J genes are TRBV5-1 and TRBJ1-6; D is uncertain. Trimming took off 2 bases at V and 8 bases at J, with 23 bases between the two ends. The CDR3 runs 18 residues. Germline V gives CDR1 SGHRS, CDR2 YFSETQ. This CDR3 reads CASSFTPGTQNRDSPLHF. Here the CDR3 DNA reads TGCGCCAGCAGCTTCACCCCGGGAACCCAAAATCGCGATTCACCCCTCCACTTT.

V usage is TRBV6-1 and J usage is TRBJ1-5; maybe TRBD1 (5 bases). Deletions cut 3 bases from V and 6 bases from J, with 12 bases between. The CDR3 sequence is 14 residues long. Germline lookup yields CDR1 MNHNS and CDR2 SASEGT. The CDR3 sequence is CASSDRVGGQPQHF. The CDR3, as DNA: TGTGCCAGCAGTGACAGGGTGGGGGGTCAGCCCCAGCATTTT.

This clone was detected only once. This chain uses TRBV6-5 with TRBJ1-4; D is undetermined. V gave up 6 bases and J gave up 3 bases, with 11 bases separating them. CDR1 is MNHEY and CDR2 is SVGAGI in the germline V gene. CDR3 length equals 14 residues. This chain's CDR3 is CASRTTAANEKLFF. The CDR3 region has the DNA TGTGCCAGCAGAACTACAGCGGCTAATGAAAAACTGTTTTTT.

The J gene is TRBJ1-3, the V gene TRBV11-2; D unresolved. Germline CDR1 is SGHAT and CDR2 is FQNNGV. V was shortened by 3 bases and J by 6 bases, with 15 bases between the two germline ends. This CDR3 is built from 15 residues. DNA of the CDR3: TGTGCCAGCAGCTTCGGACTCCTGGGTGTAAACACCATATATTTT. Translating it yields CASSFGLLGVNTIYF.

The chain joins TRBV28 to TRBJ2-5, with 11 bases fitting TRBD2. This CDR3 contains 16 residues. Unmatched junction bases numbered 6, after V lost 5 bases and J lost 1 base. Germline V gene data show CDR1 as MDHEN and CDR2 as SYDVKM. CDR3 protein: CASSPRLAGLQETQYF. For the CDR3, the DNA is TGTGCCAGCAGTCCGAGACTAGCGGGGCTCCAAGAGACCCAGTACTTC.

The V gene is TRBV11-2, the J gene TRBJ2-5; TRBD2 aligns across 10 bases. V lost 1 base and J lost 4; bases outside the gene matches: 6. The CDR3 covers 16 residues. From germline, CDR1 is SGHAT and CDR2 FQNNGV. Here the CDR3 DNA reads TGTGCCAGCAGCTTAGGACGGGCTAGCGGGGGAGAGACCCAGTACTTC. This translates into CASSLGRASGGETQYF.

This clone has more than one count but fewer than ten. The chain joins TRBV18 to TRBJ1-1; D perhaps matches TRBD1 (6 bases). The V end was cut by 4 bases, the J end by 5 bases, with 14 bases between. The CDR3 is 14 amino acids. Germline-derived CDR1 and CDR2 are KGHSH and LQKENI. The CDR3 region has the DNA TGTGCCAGCTCACGGGACAATTCGCTGACTGAAGCTTTCTTT. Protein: CASSRDNSLTEAFF.

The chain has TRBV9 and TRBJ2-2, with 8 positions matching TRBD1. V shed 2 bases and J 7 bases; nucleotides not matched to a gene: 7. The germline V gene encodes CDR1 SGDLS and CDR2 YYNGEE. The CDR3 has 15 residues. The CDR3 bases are TGTGCCAGCAGCGTTGGGCAGGGGGCGAGCGGGGAGCTGTTTTTT. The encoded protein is CASSVGQGASGELFF. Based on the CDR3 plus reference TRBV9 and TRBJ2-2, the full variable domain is DSGVTQTPKHLITATGQRVTLRCSPRSGDLSVYWYQQSLDQGLQFLIQYYNGEERAKGNILERFSAQQFPDLHSELNLSSLELGDSALYFCASSVGQGASGELFFGEGSRLTVL.

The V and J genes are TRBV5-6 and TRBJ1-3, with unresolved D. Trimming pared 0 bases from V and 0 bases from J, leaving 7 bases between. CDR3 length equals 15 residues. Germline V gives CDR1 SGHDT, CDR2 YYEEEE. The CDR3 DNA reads TGTGCCAGCAGCTTGGAATCAGTCTCTGGAAACACCATATATTTT. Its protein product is CASSLESVSGNTIYF.

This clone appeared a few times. The DNA for the CDR3 is TGTGCCAGCAGTTTCACAGGTGCCTTGAACACTGAAGCTTTCTTT. Translation: CASSFTGALNTEAFF. The chain uses TRBV27 and TRBJ1-1; a weak D match, TRBD1 (5 bases). From germline, CDR1 is MNHEY and CDR2 SMNVEV (reference sequence). The V end was cut by 3 bases, the J end by 0 bases, with 11 bases between. This CDR3 has 15 residues.

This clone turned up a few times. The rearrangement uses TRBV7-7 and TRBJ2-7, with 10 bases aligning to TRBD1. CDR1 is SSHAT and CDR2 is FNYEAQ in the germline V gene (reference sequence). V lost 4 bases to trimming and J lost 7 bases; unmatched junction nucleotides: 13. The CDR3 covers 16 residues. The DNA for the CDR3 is TGTGCCAGCAGCTCTCTTGCAGGGACAGGGGTCGGTGAGCAGTACTTC. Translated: CASSSLAGTGVGEQYF.

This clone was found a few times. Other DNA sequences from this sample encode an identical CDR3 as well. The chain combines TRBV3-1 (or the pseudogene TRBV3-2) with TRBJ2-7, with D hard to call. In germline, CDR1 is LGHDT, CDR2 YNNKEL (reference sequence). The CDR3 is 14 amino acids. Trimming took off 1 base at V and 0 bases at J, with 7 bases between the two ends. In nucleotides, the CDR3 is TGTGCCAGCAGCCAAGGGAGAGGCTCCTACGAGCAGTACTTC. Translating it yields CASSQGRGSYEQYF.